The rows below give T cell receptor beta chains drawn from one sample of a study of beta chain features in type 1 diabetes. Here immunoSEQ multiplex PCR was the method, and the copy in TCRdb shows in-frame clones only, minus some. The sample lists about 300,000 clones; roughly 13% were seen once. The sequenced sample was naive CD4+ T cells from blood. All receptors come from a woman between 18 and 29 years old with type 1 diabetes. Each CDR3 is given with its conserved first and last residue. The D gene is left open where the match is weak. Where a row states a size, it is once, few, many or the class of an expanded clone; other rows omit it.

J gene: TRBJ2-2; clone size: -; V gene: TRBV28; D gene: TRBD2; CDR3 DNA: TGTGCCAGCAGTAGCGGGATCACCGGGGAGCTGTTTTTT; CDR3 protein: CASSSGITGELFF
J gene: TRBJ1-2; clone size: many; V gene: TRBV4-3; D gene: -; CDR3 DNA: TGCGCCAGCAGCCAAGATAGGCAGGGTCGATATGGCTACACCTTC; CDR3 protein: CASSQDRQGRYGYTF
J gene: TRBJ2-1; clone size: -; V gene: TRBV25-1; D gene: -; CDR3 DNA: TGTGCCAGCAGTGAATTGCGGGCCTTGGTGCATAGTACAGATGAGCAGTTCTTC; CDR3 protein: CASSELRALVHSTDEQFF
J gene: TRBJ1-5; clone size: few; V gene: TRBV29-1; D gene: -; CDR3 DNA: TGCAGCGTTGGTGACAGCGTCGTGAGCAATCAGCCCCAGCATTTT; CDR3 protein: CSVGDSVVSNQPQHF
J gene: TRBJ1-2; clone size: few; V gene: TRBV2; D gene: -; CDR3 DNA: TGTGCCAGCAGTGAAGGCCCGGGAACGGCTGGCTACACCTTC; CDR3 protein: CASSEGPGTAGYTF
J gene: TRBJ1-1; clone size: few; V gene: TRBV10-3; D gene: TRBD1; CDR3 DNA: TGTGCCGCGAGACAGGGGGTTTACACTGAAGCTTTCTTT; CDR3 protein: CAARQGVYTEAFF
J gene: TRBJ2-3; clone size: few; V gene: TRBV20-1; D gene: -; CDR3 DNA: TGCAGTGCAGGAGCCACAGATACGCAGTATTTT; CDR3 protein: CSAGATDTQYF
J gene: TRBJ2-1; clone size: -; V gene: TRBV30; D gene: TRBD2; CDR3 DNA: TGTGCCTGGAGCACTAGCGGCAATGAGCAGTTCTTC; CDR3 protein: CAWSTSGNEQFF
J gene: TRBJ2-2; clone size: -; V gene: TRBV15; D gene: TRBD2; CDR3 DNA: TGTGCCACCGGAGGGACTAGCGGGAAGATCGTGACCGGGGAGCTGTTTTTT; CDR3 protein: CATGGTSGKIVTGELFF
J gene: TRBJ2-1; clone size: few; V gene: TRBV19; D gene: TRBD2; CDR3 DNA: TGTGCCAGTACGGGACTAGCTTACAATGAGCAGTTCTTC; CDR3 protein: CASTGLAYNEQFF
J gene: TRBJ2-5; clone size: -; V gene: TRBV7-9; D gene: TRBD2; CDR3 DNA: TGTGCCAGCAGCTTTTGGGGGTGGGGGGGTCAAGAGACCCAGTACTTC; CDR3 protein: CASSFWGWGGQETQYF
J gene: TRBJ2-1; clone size: few; V gene: TRBV9; D gene: TRBD2; CDR3 DNA: TGTGCCAGCAGCCCGGGACTAGCGGGGTACAATGAGCAGTTCTTC; CDR3 protein: CASSPGLAGYNEQFF
J gene: TRBJ2-2; clone size: few; V gene: TRBV7-8; D gene: TRBD2; CDR3 DNA: TGTGCCAGCAGTCAGCCCGGGACTAGCGGTTACACCGGGGAGCTGTTTTTT; CDR3 protein: CASSQPGTSGYTGELFF
J gene: TRBJ1-4; clone size: few; V gene: TRBV30; D gene: -; CDR3 DNA: TGTGCCTGGAGCCATCGATCCGGGAGAGAGGAAAAACTGTTTTTT; CDR3 protein: CAWSHRSGREEKLFF
J gene: TRBJ2-2; clone size: -; V gene: TRBV5-1; D gene: -; CDR3 DNA: TGCGCCAGCAGCTTGGGTCAGAACACCGGGGAGCTGTTTTTT; CDR3 protein: CASSLGQNTGELFF
J gene: TRBJ2-1; clone size: few; V gene: TRBV19; D gene: -; CDR3 DNA: TGTGCCAGTAGTCCGACAGGCCCCGGTGGGGATGAGCAGTTCTTC; CDR3 protein: CASSPTGPGGDEQFF
J gene: TRBJ2-3; clone size: few; V gene: TRBV7-9; D gene: -; CDR3 DNA: TGTGCCAGCAGCTTAGAGGGACTCGGCGCGGAAGGGGATACGCAGTATTTT; CDR3 protein: CASSLEGLGAEGDTQYF
J gene: TRBJ2-1; clone size: -; V gene: TRBV9; D gene: TRBD2; CDR3 DNA: TGTGCCAGCAGCACGGCGGGAGCCCCCAATGAGCAGTTCTTC; CDR3 protein: CASSTAGAPNEQFF
J gene: TRBJ2-2; clone size: few; V gene: TRBV7-2; D gene: -; CDR3 DNA: TGTGCCAGCAGCTTAGGACAAATGAACACCGGGGAGCTGTTTTTT; CDR3 protein: CASSLGQMNTGELFF
J gene: TRBJ1-5; clone size: -; V gene: TRBV15; D gene: -; CDR3 DNA: TGTGCCACCAGCAACCGGGGACAAAGCAATCAGCCCCAGCATTTT; CDR3 protein: CATSNRGQSNQPQHF
J gene: TRBJ1-2; clone size: few; V gene: TRBV4-3; D gene: -; CDR3 DNA: TGCGCCAGCAGCCAAGATCCGGGGGGTTCCAACTATGGCTACACCTTC; CDR3 protein: CASSQDPGGSNYGYTF
J gene: TRBJ1-1; clone size: -; V gene: TRBV6-6; D gene: -; CDR3 DNA: TGTGCCAGCACCCCGGCCGGGTGGGACACTGAAGCTTTCTTT; CDR3 protein: CASTPAGWDTEAFF
J gene: TRBJ2-1; clone size: few; V gene: TRBV2; D gene: TRBD2; CDR3 DNA: TGTGCCAGCACTCAACTAGCGGGAGAGTACAATGAGCAGTTCTTC; CDR3 protein: CASTQLAGEYNEQFF
J gene: TRBJ2-3; clone size: few; V gene: TRBV7-2; D gene: TRBD2; CDR3 DNA: TGTGCCAGCAGCTTACGAACCACCGGGACTAGCGGGGATACGCAGTATTTT; CDR3 protein: CASSLRTTGTSGDTQYF
J gene: TRBJ1-2; clone size: -; V gene: TRBV7-9; D gene: TRBD1; CDR3 DNA: TGTGCCAGCAGACTAGGGACAGCTACCTATGGCTACACCTTC; CDR3 protein: CASRLGTATYGYTF